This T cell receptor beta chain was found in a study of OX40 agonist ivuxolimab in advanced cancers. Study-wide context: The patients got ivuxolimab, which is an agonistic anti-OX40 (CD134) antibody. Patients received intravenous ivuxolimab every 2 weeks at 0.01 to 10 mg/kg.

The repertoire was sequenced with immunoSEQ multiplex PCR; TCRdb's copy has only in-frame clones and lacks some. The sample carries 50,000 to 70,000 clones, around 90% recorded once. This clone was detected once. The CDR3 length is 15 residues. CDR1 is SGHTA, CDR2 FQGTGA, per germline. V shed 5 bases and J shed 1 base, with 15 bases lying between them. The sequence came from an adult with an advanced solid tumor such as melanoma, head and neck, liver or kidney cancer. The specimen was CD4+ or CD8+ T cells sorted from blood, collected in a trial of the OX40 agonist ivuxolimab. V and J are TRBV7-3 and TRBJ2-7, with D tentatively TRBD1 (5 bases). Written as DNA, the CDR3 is TGTGCCAGCAGCCCGGATGACAGCCTTTCCTACGAGCAGTACTTC. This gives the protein CASSPDDSLSYEQYF.